This TCR beta chain was recovered during a study of neoadjuvant nivolumab and ipilimumab in lung cancer. Study-wide context: Nivolumab 3 mg/kg was given days 1, 15 and 29, plus ipilimumab 1 mg/kg day 1 in combination. Whole-study results and caveats: Higher pretherapy blood TCR richness went with higher resected-tumor richness. Compared with tumor-adjacent uninvolved lung, resected tumors showed greater richness and clonality. Only a single major-pathologic-response sample was available for clonality analysis.

TCRdb keeps only in-frame clones here, not all; method: immunoSEQ multiplex PCR. The sample lists 5,500 to 8,500 clones, roughly 84% seen once, with around 4.5% in the top ten. Trimming removed 1 base from V and 9 bases from J, with 14 bases in between. The CDR3 spans 15 residues. The V gene's germline CDR1 is SGHRS and CDR2 YFSETQ. Comment on this clone: The antigen remains unidentified.

The chain uses TRBV5-1 and TRBJ1-6, with D hard to call. The sample consisted of tumor tissue, taken after neoadjuvant nivolumab, alone or with ipilimumab, at or shortly before surgery. The clonotype originates from an adult with non-small cell lung cancer. CDR3 region: CASSLTEETASPLHF. The CDR3 region has the DNA TGCGCCAGCAGCTTGACGGAGGAGACGGCTTCACCCCTCCACTTT.